The sequence of this T cell receptor (beta chain) was determined in a study of identical twins. This clonotype was observed many times. Antigen unknown. Study results and caveats: There were fewer insertions in abundant cord blood beta clonotypes, but memory repertoires showed no such pattern.

TCRdb fed the 5' RACE reads into MiXCR, producing one record per CDR3 protein. This table holds roughly 230,000 distinct CDR3 sequences, around 8.8% found once. These data were also filed under a second study, of yellow fever vaccine responses in identical twins.

The sample consisted of CD8+ T cells sorted from blood. This sequence was found in a young woman in good health.

CDR3 residues: CASSLEGLAGGHNEQFF. The CDR3 region has the DNA TGCGCCAGCAGCTTGGAGGGACTAGCGGGGGGGCACAATGAGCAGTTCTTC. This sequence joins TRBV5-1 and TRBJ2-1; TRBD2 matches at 16 bases. With 0 bases clipped from V and 5 bases from J, the junction kept 2 bases outside the gene matches. Germline CDR1 SGHRS, CDR2 YFSETQ. The length of the CDR3 is 17 residues.